This T cell receptor beta chain was retrieved from a study of T cell responses to AZD1222 COVID-19 vaccine. Whole-study results and caveats: Without day 14 samples, only post-peak T cell repertoires were studied. The sample set comprised mostly white British donors with more females, and clonal diversity was possibly underestimated. Receipt of two AZD1222 doses was followed by a rise in Spike-specific TCR breadth and depth.

Of note for this clone: Its antigen is still unknown.

TCRdb's copy holds only in-frame clones and misses some; the assay was immunoSEQ multiplex PCR. The sample has about 140,000 clones; approximately 94% are singletons. The germline V gene encodes CDR1 LNHDA and CDR2 SQIVND (reference sequence). The CDR3 extends over 17 amino acids. The germline V and J ends were trimmed by 1 base and 3 bases, with 16 bases remaining between them. This chain connects TRBV19 to TRBJ1-5; D is possibly TRBD1 (6 bases). This receptor was taken from an adult in good health. This material consisted of peripheral blood, taken on day 0 of AZD1222 vaccination. The CDR3 region is CASSIALGTIVNQPQHF. The DNA of the CDR3 is TGTGCCAGTAGTATAGCCCTCGGGACAATAGTCAATCAGCCCCAGCATTTT.